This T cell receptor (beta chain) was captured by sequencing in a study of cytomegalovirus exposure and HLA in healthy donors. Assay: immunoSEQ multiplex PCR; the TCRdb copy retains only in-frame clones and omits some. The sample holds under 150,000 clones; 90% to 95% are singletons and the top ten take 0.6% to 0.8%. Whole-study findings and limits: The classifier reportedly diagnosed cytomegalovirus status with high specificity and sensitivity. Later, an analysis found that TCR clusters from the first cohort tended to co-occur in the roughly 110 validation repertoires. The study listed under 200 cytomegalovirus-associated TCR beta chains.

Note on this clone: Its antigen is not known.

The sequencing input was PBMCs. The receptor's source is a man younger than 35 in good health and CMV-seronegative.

DNA of the CDR3: TGTGCCAGCAGTTACAGCTCTGGAAACACCATATATTTT. Translating gives CASSYSSGNTIYF. The chain employs TRBV7-2 and TRBJ1-3; D ambiguous. Germline V CDR1 and CDR2: SGHTA, FQGNSA. This CDR3 is built from 13 residues. V was trimmed by 6 bases and J by 0 bases, leaving 6 bases between them.